A single sample gave rise to the 19 T cell receptor beta chains below, sequenced in a study of identical twins. TCRdb analysed the 5' RACE reads with MiXCR anew, one entry per CDR3 protein. The sample lists around 490,000 distinct CDR3 sequences; over 11% were seen once. The same sample was also used in a study of yellow fever vaccine responses in identical twins.

Material for sequencing was CD4+ T cells sorted from blood. These TCRs come from a woman younger than 35 in good health.

V gene TRBV5-1 combines with J gene TRBJ2-1; D call uncertain. The CDR3 is 15 amino acids. The germline CDR1 and CDR2 sequences are SGHRS and YFSETQ. Trimming took off 0 bases at V and 5 bases at J, with 12 bases between the two ends. The CDR3 here is CASSLVRQKDNEQFF. The DNA for the CDR3 is TGCGCCAGCAGCTTGGTGCGCCAGAAGGACAATGAGCAGTTCTTC. The whole variable domain, filled in from reference TRBV5-1 and TRBJ2-1, reads KAGVTQTPRYLIKTRGQQVTLSCSPISGHRSVSWYQQTPGQGLQFLFEYFSETQRNKGNFPGRFSGRQFSNSRSEMNVSTLELGDSALYLCASSLVRQKDNEQFFGPGTRLTVL.

This clonotype was observed at least ten times. The chain links TRBV11-2 to TRBJ2-1; D is perhaps TRBD2 (6 bases). CDR3 length: 16 amino acids. CDR1 is SGHAT and CDR2 is FQNNGV in the germline V gene. The germline V and J ends were trimmed by 1 base and 1 base, with 11 bases remaining between them. The CDR3 loop reads CASSLVSSVSYNEQFF. DNA of the CDR3: TGTGCCAGCAGCTTAGTCTCTAGCGTATCCTACAATGAGCAGTTCTTC.

The chain couples TRBV10-3 to TRBJ1-6; TRBD1 agrees at 10 bases. With V trimmed by 1 base and J by 10 bases, 4 bases remained unmatched. The CDR3 has 15 amino acids. CDR1 and CDR2 (germline): ENHRY, SYGVKD. CDR3 sequence: CAISELGTGDSPLHF. The CDR3 DNA reads as TGTGCCATCAGTGAGTTGGGGACAGGGGACTCACCCCTCCACTTT.

The CDR3 region has the DNA TGTGCCAGCAGCTTAAGGACAACCTCTTCGGCGTACGAGCAGTACTTC. Translation: CASSLRTTSSAYEQYF. This chain joins TRBV7-2 and TRBJ2-7; D perhaps matches TRBD1 (5 bases). The germline V gene encodes CDR1 SGHTA and CDR2 FQGNSA. The CDR3 contains 16 residues. With 2 bases removed from V and 4 bases from J, the gap between germline ends came to 18 bases.

This chain joins TRBV20-1 and TRBJ2-7; D gene uncertain. The CDR3 covers 12 residues. Germline V gene sequence: CDR1 DFQATT, CDR2 SNEGSKA (reference sequence). V was pared by 5 bases and J by 6 bases, with 14 bases between. For the CDR3, the DNA is TGCAGTGCTCGCCGGGCCCCTGCCGAGCAGTACTTC. Translation gives CSARRAPAEQYF.

This clonotype was recorded at least ten times. The rearrangement joins TRBV11-1 to TRBJ1-3, with 9 bases that match TRBD1. There are 19 residues in the CDR3. Per the germline V gene, CDR1 is SGHAT and CDR2 is FQDESV (reference sequence). With 4 bases clipped from V and 2 bases from J, the junction kept 15 bases outside the gene matches. As DNA, the CDR3 is TGTGCCAGCAGCTCGCCGGGACAGGGAACCTTAGAACCTGGAAACACCATATATTTT. Translated: CASSSPGQGTLEPGNTIYF.

This chain uses TRBV7-9 with TRBJ1-4; D gene unclear. Germline CDR1 and CDR2: SEHNR and FQNEAQ (reference sequence). There are 15 residues in the CDR3. The V end was cut by 5 bases, the J end by 6 bases, with 16 bases between. The CDR3: CASSKQGLLDEKLFF. CDR3 DNA sequence: TGTGCCAGCAGCAAACAAGGCCTACTAGATGAAAAACTGTTTTTT.

This clonotype appeared a single time. The chain employs TRBV12-3 or TRBV12-4 and TRBJ1-5; D unclear. This CDR3 has 15 residues. Between the trimmed V and J ends, which lost 6 bases and 1 base, there was a span of 13 bases. CDR3 DNA: TGTGCCAGCAGCCCCGGGCGGCGAAGCAATCAGCCCCAGCATTTT. Translating gives CASSPGRRSNQPQHF.

Ten or more counts support this clonotype. The V gene is TRBV27, the J gene TRBJ2-7, with TRBD1 matching 12 bases. The CDR3 has 15 amino acids. V lost 2 bases and J lost 7; bases outside the gene matches: 6. CDR1 and CDR2 (germline): MNHEY, SMNVEV (reference sequence). The CDR3 nucleotides are TGTGCCAGCAGTTTAGGGACAGGGGGCGCGTATGAGCAGTACTTC. It codes for CASSLGTGGAYEQYF.

In its sample, this clonotype was seen a few times. The chain uses TRBV7-6 and TRBJ2-3; a possible D gene is TRBD2 (5 bases). The CDR3 is 15 amino acids. V lost 5 bases to trimming and J lost 1 base, with 13 bases between them. CDR1 is SGHVS, CDR2 FNYEAQ, per germline. CDR3 loop: CASSPSVGGTDTQYF. Here the CDR3 DNA reads TGTGCCAGCAGCCCTTCGGTGGGAGGCACAGATACGCAGTATTTT.

This clonotype occurred a few times. The rearrangement uses TRBV5-1 and TRBJ2-6; D not certain. The CDR3 runs 15 residues. The germline gives CDR1 SGHRS, CDR2 YFSETQ. V shed 6 bases and J shed 0 bases, with 10 bases lying between them. CDR3 in DNA: TGCGCCAGCAAATTGTGGGGCTCTGGGGCCAACGTCCTGACTTTC. The encoded protein is CASKLWGSGANVLTF.

The chain uses TRBV7-2 and TRBJ2-7; 8 bases are shared with TRBD1. With V trimmed by 5 bases and J by 7 bases, 10 bases remained unmatched. Germline V lookup: CDR1 SGHTA, CDR2 FQGNSA. The CDR3 loop spans 14 amino acids. The CDR3 reads CASSRDRPPNEQYF. CDR3 nucleotide sequence: TGTGCCAGCAGCAGGGACAGGCCCCCTAATGAGCAGTACTTC.

The rearrangement uses TRBV3-1 and TRBJ2-1; unclear D gene. The ends were cut back, 2 bases at V and 10 bases at J, with 9 bases in the middle. The germline CDR1 and CDR2 sequences are LGHDT and YNNKEL (reference sequence). This CDR3 has 12 residues. The CDR3 coding sequence is TGTGCCAGCAGCCAACTCGCCGCCGAGCAGTTCTTC. It translates to CASSQLAAEQFF.

This sequence joins TRBV20-1 and TRBJ2-2, with 7 bases identical to TRBD1. This CDR3 comprises 14 residues. CDR1 is DFQATT and CDR2 is SNEGSKA in the germline V gene (reference sequence). V trimming: 6 bases; J trimming: 5 bases; junction bases outside the gene matches: 9. CDR3 DNA: TGCAGTGCGCCAAAAAGGGGGCGTACCGGGGAGCTGTTTTTT. This codes for CSAPKRGRTGELFF.

This clonotype occurred a few times. This chain joins TRBV20-1 and TRBJ1-3, with D perhaps matching TRBD1 (6 bases). There are 14 residues in the CDR3. The germline V and J ends were trimmed by 2 bases and 4 bases, with 12 bases remaining between them. The germline gives CDR1 DFQATT, CDR2 SNEGSKA (reference sequence). CDR3 bases: TGCAGTGCTAGACGGGGGGCAGCAGGAAACACCATATATTTT. Protein sequence: CSARRGAAGNTIYF.

The sample holds a few counts of this clonotype. This rearrangement joins TRBV7-9 to TRBJ1-4; no definite D call. This CDR3 has 16 amino acids. CDR1 is SEHNR and CDR2 is FQNEAQ in the germline V gene (reference sequence). Trimming stripped 4 bases from V and 8 bases from J, with 20 bases between. This CDR3 reads CASSSATATSLEKLFF. The CDR3, as DNA: TGTGCCAGCAGCTCGGCGACCGCTACTTCTTTAGAAAAACTGTTTTTT.

On this clonotype: At one end, the junction sequence differs from germline, possibly due to a read error. The rearrangement links TRBV7-9 to TRBJ2-7; D might be TRBD1 or TRBD2, each matching 5 bases. The CDR3 totals 14 residues. Germline values: CDR1 SEHNR, CDR2 FQNEAQ (reference sequence). The CDR3 DNA reads TGTGCCAGCAGCTTAGATTTGAGTCCGGGACGGTCTACCTTC. Translated: CASSLDLSPGRSTF.

This chain links TRBV5-1 with TRBJ2-1; D is possibly TRBD2 (5 bases). The CDR3 has 13 amino acids. Deletions cut 4 bases from V and 9 bases from J, with 14 bases between. The germline V gene encodes CDR1 SGHRS and CDR2 YFSETQ. CDR3 sequence: CASSGERIREQFF. In DNA form, the CDR3 reads TGCGCCAGCAGCGGGGAGAGGATCCGTGAGCAGTTCTTC.

J is TRBJ2-1 and V is TRBV11-2; 9 nucleotides line up with TRBD1. Germline-derived CDR1 and CDR2 are SGHAT and FQNNGV. The V and J ends lost 5 bases and 6 bases, in that order; junction bases with no gene match: 5. This CDR3 region has 14 residues. CDR3 region: CASSNRGPSNEQFF. The CDR3 coding sequence is TGTGCCAGCAGCAACAGGGGGCCTTCCAATGAGCAGTTCTTC.